Reported below is one T cell receptor beta chain. The data originate from a study of blood T cells in healthy people across ages. Combining a sample-barcoded 5' primer with a J-beta primer mix, a second PCR ran for about 6 to 11 cycles. Using its own MiXCR run on the 5' RACE reads, TCRdb lists one record per CDR3 protein. The sample records roughly 680,000 distinct CDR3 sequences, 45% to 60% being singletons. This CDR3 spans 14 amino acids. V was shortened by 0 bases and J by 8 bases, with 11 bases between the two germline ends. From germline, CDR1 is KGHSH and CDR2 LQKENI. This TCR came from a woman of 80 years or more in good health. The chain links TRBV18 to TRBJ2-4; D not certain. The source material was blood. The CDR3 DNA sequence: TGTGCCAGCTCACCACCGTCTAGGGATGACATTCAGTACTTC. This sequence encodes CASSPPSRDDIQYF.